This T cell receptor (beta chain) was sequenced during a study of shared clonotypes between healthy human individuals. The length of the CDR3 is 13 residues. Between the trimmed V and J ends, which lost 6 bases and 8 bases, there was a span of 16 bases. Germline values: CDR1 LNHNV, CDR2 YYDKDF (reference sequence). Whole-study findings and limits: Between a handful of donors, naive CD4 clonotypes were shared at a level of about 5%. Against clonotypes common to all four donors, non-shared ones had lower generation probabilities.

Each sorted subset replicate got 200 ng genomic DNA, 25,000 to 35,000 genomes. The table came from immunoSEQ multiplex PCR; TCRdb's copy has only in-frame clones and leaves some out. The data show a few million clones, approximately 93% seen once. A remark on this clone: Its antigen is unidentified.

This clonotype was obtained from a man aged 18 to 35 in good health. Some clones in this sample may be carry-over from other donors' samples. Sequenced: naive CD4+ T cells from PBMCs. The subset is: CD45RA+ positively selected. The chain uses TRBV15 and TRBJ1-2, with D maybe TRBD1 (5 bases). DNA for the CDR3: TGTGCCACCAGGGTCACAGGCGTGTGGGGCTACACCTTC. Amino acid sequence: CATRVTGVWGYTF. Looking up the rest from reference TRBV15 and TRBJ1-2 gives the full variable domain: DAMVIQNPRYQVTQFGKPVTLSCSQTLNHNVMYWYQQKSSQAPKLLFHYYDKDFNNEADTPDNFQSRRPNTSFCFLDIRSPGLGDTAMYLCATRVTGVWGYTFGSGTRLTVV.